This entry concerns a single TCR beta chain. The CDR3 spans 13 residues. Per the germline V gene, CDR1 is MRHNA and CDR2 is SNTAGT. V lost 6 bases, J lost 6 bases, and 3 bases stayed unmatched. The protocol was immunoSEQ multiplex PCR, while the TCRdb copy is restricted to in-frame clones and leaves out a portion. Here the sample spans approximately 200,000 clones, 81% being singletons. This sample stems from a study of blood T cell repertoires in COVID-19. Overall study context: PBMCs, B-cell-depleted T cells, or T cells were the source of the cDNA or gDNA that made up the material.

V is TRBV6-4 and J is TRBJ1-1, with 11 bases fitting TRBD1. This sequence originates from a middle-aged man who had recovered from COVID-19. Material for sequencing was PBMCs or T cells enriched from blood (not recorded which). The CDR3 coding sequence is TGTGCCAGCAGAGGACAGGGGGCCTCTGAAGCTTTCTTT. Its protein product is CASRGQGASEAFF.